This T cell receptor (beta chain) was captured by sequencing in a study of blood T cells in healthy people across ages. As regards this clonotype: Its target is not known.

Healthy Russian Caucasian donors spanned ages roughly 6 to 100 years. Isolation of PBMCs gave at least 7 million cells per sample. CDR1 is SGHTA and CDR2 is FQGNSA in the germline V gene. This CDR3 contains 18 residues. The V gene end was trimmed by 2 bases and the J gene end by 15 bases; junction bases not matched to a gene: 22. General observations from the study: Strong correlation existed between TCR beta diversity and naive T cell percentage. Estimates drawn from one million T cells were deemed to understate diversity.

Primers used in a second PCR of about 7 to 12 cycles were a sample-barcoded 5' primer and a J-beta primer mix. One entry per CDR3 protein results from TCRdb running MiXCR on the 5' RACE reads. The sample holds 800,000 to 950,000 distinct CDR3 sequences, about 37% seen once. V gene TRBV7-2 combines with J gene TRBJ2-1, with 10 positions matching TRBD2. Sequenced input: blood. This clonotype was sampled from a man aged 18-30 years in good health. The CDR3 reads CASSLRWTSGTLQSGPFF. As DNA, the CDR3 is TGTGCCAGCAGCTTAAGGTGGACTAGCGGAACACTACAATCGGGGCCGTTCTTC.